Sequencing of this T cell receptor beta chain was carried out in a study of shared clonotypes between healthy human individuals. About the research overall: The composition of the donors was a couple of women and a few men aged 18 to 49.

Original data processing: With immunoSEQ giving junction-only sequences and no quality scores, filtering differed. The assay was immunoSEQ multiplex PCR, and TCRdb's table has in-frame clones only and misses some. V and J calls and clone size come straight from that table; D and trimming were deduced from the DNA. The top ten hold approximately 12% of the sample, which has about 490,000 clones, about 85% seen once. The healthy adult donors were HIV-negative and reported no recent acute infections or vaccinations. Per the germline V gene, CDR1 is DFQATT and CDR2 is SNEGSKA (reference sequence). The length of the CDR3 is 11 residues. Between the trimmed V and J ends, which lost 6 bases and 7 bases, there was a span of 12 bases.

The receptor's source is a woman between 35 and 50 years old in good health. Some clones in this sample may be carry-over from other donors' samples. The specimen sequenced was PBMCs. J is TRBJ1-2 and V is TRBV20-1, with D maybe TRBD1 (5 bases). In DNA form, the CDR3 reads TGCAGTGCCAGGGATTCGTCTGGCTACACCTTC. Translation: CSARDSSGYTF.